This is a list of T cell receptor beta chains from one sample in a study of response to subunit inactivated influenza vaccine. TCRdb called the RT-PCR reads again in MiXCR, with one record for every CDR3 protein. Seen here are 150,000 to 200,000 distinct CDR3 sequences, about 10% observed once, and the top ten hold roughly 36%. The sample was CD8+ T cells sorted from PBMCs, taken about 23 months after vaccination. These receptors all come from a man aged 45 to 70 who received an inactivated influenza vaccine. Each CDR3 is given with its conserved first and last residue. A D gene is named only where the DNA matches it firmly. Size values are once, few and many counts, or a class for expanded clones, and some rows have none.

TRBJ1-1	NA	TRBV9	NA	TGTGCCAGCAGCGCAGCCAGGGGCGCTGAAGCTTTCTTT	CASSAARGAEAFF
TRBJ2-1	NA	TRBV19	NA	TGTGCCAGTAGTTTTGGGGGCCGGTATGAGCAGTTCTTC	CASSFGGRYEQFF
TRBJ2-7	NA	TRBV5-1	NA	TGCGCCAGCAGCTTGGTTGGCAGGAGGGCCGATATCTACGAGCAGTACTTC	CASSLVGRRADIYEQYF
TRBJ2-7	NA	TRBV24-1	few	TGTGCCACCAGTGACACCGACAGAGACGAGCAGTACTTC	CATSDTDRDEQYF
TRBJ1-1	NA	TRBV30	NA	TGTGCCTGGAGTGATGGGGAAGCTGGGGACACTGAAGCTTTCTTT	CAWSDGEAGDTEAFF
TRBJ1-2	TRBD1	TRBV11-2	NA	TGTGCCAGCAGCTTACAAGGGGGCGAGGGCTACACCTTC	CASSLQGGEGYTF
TRBJ2-1	NA	TRBV7-9	many	TGTGCCAGCAGCCTCGTGCTAGAGCAGTTCTTC	CASSLVLEQFF
TRBJ2-7	NA	TRBV11-2	NA	TGTGCCAGCAGCTTAGGGGGAGGGGGTGTTTACGAGCAGTACTTC	CASSLGGGGVYEQYF
TRBJ2-1	NA	TRBV4-1	NA	TGCGCCAGCAGCCAAGACGAGACCTGGAGCGATGAGCAGTTCTTC	CASSQDETWSDEQFF
TRBJ2-2	NA	TRBV6-5	few	TGTGCCAGCAGTTATGGAATGAACACCGGGGAGCTGTTTTTT	CASSYGMNTGELFF
TRBJ2-7	NA	TRBV6-2/TRBV6-3	NA	TGTGCCAGCAGCATGATGGGTTACTACGAGCAGTACTTC	CASSMMGYYEQYF
TRBJ2-7	TRBD2	TRBV3-1	NA	TGTGCCAGCAGCCAAGATCGGACTAGCCTCGGAGAGCAGTACTTC	CASSQDRTSLGEQYF
TRBJ1-6	TRBD1	TRBV6-1	many	TGTGCCAGCAGCCCCACCGGGACAGTTGGGTCACCCCTCCACTTT	CASSPTGTVGSPLHF
TRBJ2-7	NA	TRBV12-3/TRBV12-4	few	TGTGCCAGCAGTCCCCCCACAGGGAGGTTGTACGAGCAGTACTTC	CASSPPTGRLYEQYF
TRBJ1-3	NA	TRBV9	few	TGTGCCAGCAGCGCCGGACAGGGAAACACCATATATTTT	CASSAGQGNTIYF
TRBJ1-1	TRBD1	TRBV7-9	many	TGTGCCAGCAGCGCCCGGACAGGGCTGAACACTGAAGCTTTCTTT	CASSARTGLNTEAFF
TRBJ2-7	NA	TRBV5-1	many	TGCGCCAGCAGCTTGACAGGGTTCTACGAGCAGTACTTC	CASSLTGFYEQYF
TRBJ1-1	NA	TRBV24-1	many	TGTGCCACCAGTGATTTGTTTGAGGATGAAGCTTTCTTT	CATSDLFEDEAFF
TRBJ2-1	NA	TRBV7-9	many	TGTGCCAGCAGCACGTACTACAATGAGCAGTTCTTC	CASSTYYNEQFF
TRBJ2-7	NA	TRBV30	NA	TGTGCCTGGAGTGGGACAGCCTACGAGCAGTACTTC	CAWSGTAYEQYF
TRBJ2-3	NA	TRBV7-2	few	TGTGCCAGCAGCCTAAGCGAGGACACAGATACGCAGTATTTT	CASSLSEDTDTQYF
TRBJ1-5	NA	TRBV7-9	NA	TGTGCCAGCAGCCCCCCGGGAGGAGATCAGCCCCAGCATTTT	CASSPPGGDQPQHF
TRBJ1-5	TRBD1	TRBV28	few	TGTGCCAGCAAGGACAGGACCTATCAGCCCCAGCATTTT	CASKDRTYQPQHF
TRBJ2-7	NA	TRBV4-1	many	TGCGCCAGCAGCCAAGATCCGGGGAGCGGATACGAGCAGTACTTC	CASSQDPGSGYEQYF
TRBJ1-5	NA	TRBV24-1	NA	TGTGCCACCAATAGGTGTTCCGGTCATCAGCCCCAGCATTTT	CATNRCSGHQPQHF
TRBJ2-7	TRBD1	TRBV27	NA	TGTGCCAGCAAACAGGTAACAGGGGGCCGCGAGCAGTACTTC	CASKQVTGGREQYF
TRBJ2-1	NA	TRBV29-1	NA	TGCAGCGTTGAAGGTGCAGGGCCCAATGAGCAGTTCTTC	CSVEGAGPNEQFF
TRBJ2-7	NA	TRBV29-1	many	TGCAGCGTTGAAGATCGGGCGGGTAACTACGAGCAGTACTTC	CSVEDRAGNYEQYF
TRBJ2-4	TRBD1	TRBV11-2	NA	TGTGCCTGGGACAGGGGCCTTGTTCGATACTTC	CAWDRGLVRYF
TRBJ2-3	NA	TRBV4-3	NA	TGCGCCAGCAGCCAAGAGTTACCGGGTAGCACAGATACGCAGTATTTT	CASSQELPGSTDTQYF
TRBJ2-7	NA	TRBV15	many	TGTGCCACCAGCAGTAGCTACGAGCAGTACTTC	CATSSSYEQYF